The T cell receptor beta chain under discussion was sequenced for a study of shared clonotypes between healthy human individuals. Participating donors were healthy, HIV-negative adults free of recent acute infections or vaccinations. All donors were Caucasian adults living in Nashville, Tennessee. TCRdb keeps only in-frame clones here, not all; method: immunoSEQ multiplex PCR. The sample carries some 500,000 clones, 90% to 96% recorded once. Germline loops: CDR1 SGHDT, CDR2 YYEEEE. J gave up 5 bases and V 4 bases, and 8 bases lay outside the gene matches. There are 14 residues in the CDR3. The rearrangement links TRBV5-6 to TRBJ2-5; 7 bases are a match to TRBD1. The TCR was taken from a woman aged 25 to 39 in good health. The sequenced sample was naive CD4+ T cells sorted from blood. Stated subset: CD45RA+ positively selected. CDR3 protein: CASSRGTVRETQYF. CDR3 nucleotides: TGTGCCAGCAGCCGAGGGACAGTTAGGGAGACCCAGTACTTC.